This T cell receptor (beta chain) emerged from a study of T cell changes during pregnancy in multiple sclerosis. Clones were sequenced by immunoSEQ multiplex PCR, and TCRdb holds only the in-frame ones, with some missing. Of tens of thousands of clones listed, over 90% were seen once; the top ten hold approximately 2.2%. Germline CDR1 SGHRS, CDR2 YFSETQ. With 0 bases clipped from V and 2 bases from J, the junction kept 3 bases outside the gene matches. There are 15 residues in the CDR3. The gene calls are TRBV5-1 and TRBJ2-7; 9 bases map to TRBD2. The receptor comes from a female donor with multiple sclerosis, enrolled in a pregnancy study. The sequencing used peripheral blood, collected in the third trimester of pregnancy. CDR3 in amino acids: CASSLGAGGAYEQYF. The CDR3 coding sequence is TGCGCCAGCAGCTTGGGAGCGGGAGGTGCCTACGAGCAGTACTTC. Combining the CDR3 with reference TRBV5-1 and TRBJ2-7 gives the whole variable domain KAGVTQTPRYLIKTRGQQVTLSCSPISGHRSVSWYQQTPGQGLQFLFEYFSETQRNKGNFPGRFSGRQFSNSRSEMNVSTLELGDSALYLCASSLGAGGAYEQYFGPGTRLTVT.